The 9 T cell receptor beta chains given below trace back to one sample, sequenced in a study of blood T cells in healthy people across ages. A second PCR of about 7 to 12 cycles used a sample-barcoded 5' primer and a J-beta primer mix. TCRdb recomputed calls from the 5' RACE reads with MiXCR, one row per CDR3 protein. The sample holds 1.5 million to 1.8 million distinct CDR3 sequences; approximately 43% are singletons and the top ten take 4%. Input material: blood. The receptor set was obtained from a woman aged 18-35 years in good health.

The gene calls are TRBV27 and TRBJ1-4; TRBD1 aligns across 8 bases. The CDR3 is 15 amino acids. Per germline, CDR1 MNHEY and CDR2 SMNVEV (reference sequence). The junction had 9 bases not matched to a gene; V was cut back by 5 bases and J by 7 bases. The CDR3 sequence: CASSDQGAWGEKLFF. In DNA form, the CDR3 reads TGTGCCAGCAGTGATCAGGGGGCCTGGGGTGAAAAACTGTTTTTT. Filled out from reference TRBV27 and TRBJ1-4, the complete variable domain reads EAQVTQNPRYLITVTGKKLTVTCSQNMNHEYMSWYRQDPGLGLRQIYYSMNVEVTDKGDVPEGYKVSRKEKRNFPLILESPSPNQTSLYFCASSDQGAWGEKLFFGSGTQLSVL.

The chain links TRBV7-9 to TRBJ2-7; unclear D gene. CDR3 length: 12 residues. Germline assignment: CDR1 SEHNR and CDR2 FQNEAQ (reference sequence). V lost 1 base and J 6 bases, leaving 7 bases between the germline ends. The DNA for the CDR3 is TGTGCCAGCAGCTTAGAGCTCGGCGAGCAGTACTTC. Protein sequence: CASSLELGEQYF.

The chain joins TRBV20-1 to TRBJ2-1; 9 nucleotides match TRBD2. CDR1 is DFQATT, CDR2 SNEGSKA, per germline (reference sequence). CDR3 length equals 16 residues. The trim removed 1 base at V and 2 bases at J, leaving 6 bases unmatched. This CDR3 reads CSARVPSGNAYNEQFF. The CDR3 region has the DNA TGCAGTGCTAGAGTTCCTAGCGGGAACGCCTACAATGAGCAGTTCTTC.

The genes are TRBV20-1 and TRBJ2-1; D remains ambiguous. V was clipped by 1 base and J by 6 bases, with 13 bases between them. The CDR3 spans 14 residues. Germline V CDR1 and CDR2: DFQATT, SNEGSKA (reference sequence). The CDR3: CSARVSAWSNEQFF. CDR3 nucleotides: TGCAGTGCTAGAGTCAGCGCGTGGAGCAATGAGCAGTTCTTC.

Turning to this clonotype: This may be a read error: a much more frequent sequence differs by one nucleotide. The DNA of the CDR3 is TGTGCCAGCAGTTACCGTGCCTACGAGCAGTTCTTC. This gives the protein CASSYRAYEQFF. This chain connects TRBV6-2 or TRBV6-3 to TRBJ2-7, with D hard to call. The DNA end is a closer match to TRBJ2-1, so the J assignment may be wrong. CDR1 is MNHEY, CDR2 SVGEGT, per germline. CDR3 length: 12 amino acids.

This chain joins TRBV10-3 and TRBJ2-7, with D tentatively TRBD2 (5 bases). Deletions cut 4 bases from V and 3 bases from J, with 7 bases between. CDR3 length equals 12 residues. Germline V CDR1 and CDR2: ENHRY, SYGVKD. The CDR3 DNA is TGTGCCATCAGTGGAGGGAACTACGAGCAGTACTTC. Its protein is CAISGGNYEQYF.

The chain uses TRBV29-1 and TRBJ2-3; 8 bases agree with TRBD2. The V gene's germline CDR1 is SQVTM and CDR2 ANQGSEA. After removal of 7 bases from V and 6 bases from J, the junction contained 9 bases not matched to a gene. The CDR3 consists of 13 residues. DNA of the CDR3: TGCAGCGATCTTTCGGGAGGGGGGGATACGCAGTATTTT. It encodes CSDLSGGGDTQYF.

The sample holds a few counts of this clonotype. The CDR3 nucleotides are TGTGCCAGCAGGGATCAGGGGACCTACACCTTC. Encoded protein: CASRDQGTYTF. The chain employs TRBV6-1 and TRBJ1-2; D possibly corresponds to TRBD1 (6 bases). The CDR3 totals 11 residues. Looked up from germline, CDR1 is MNHNS and CDR2 is SASEGT. Trimming took 6 bases from V and 10 from J, leaving 12 bases between them.

This clonotype was found a few times. The chain has TRBV15 and TRBJ2-3, with D perhaps matching TRBD1 or TRBD2 (5 bases each). Trimming shortened V by 5 bases and J by 0 bases, and 21 bases separated the two germline ends. Germline CDR1 LNHNV, CDR2 YYDKDF (reference sequence). The CDR3 extends over 18 amino acids. In DNA, the CDR3 is TGTGCCACCAGCGAAGGACCCGGGACGTACACTAGCACAGATACGCAGTATTTT. Protein sequence: CATSEGPGTYTSTDTQYF. The whole variable domain, remainder taken from reference TRBV15 and TRBJ2-3, is DAMVIQNPRYQVTQFGKPVTLSCSQTLNHNVMYWYQQKSSQAPKLLFHYYDKDFNNEADTPDNFQSRRPNTSFCFLDIRSPGLGDTAMYLCATSEGPGTYTSTDTQYFGPGTRLTVL.